Below, one T cell receptor beta chain is given with its context. Its cognate antigen is unknown. Primers included in the PCR were 60 Vbeta and 13 Jbeta primers. Clones were sequenced by immunoSEQ multiplex PCR, and TCRdb holds only the in-frame ones, with some missing. The sample yields some 64,000 clones, roughly nine tenths seen once. The sample comes from a study of cytomegalovirus exposure and HLA in healthy donors. Study findings and constraints: Segments of the TCR beta V type were, in most cases, productive about 87% or about 30% of the time in an earlier analysis. The classifier reportedly diagnosed cytomegalovirus status with high sensitivity and specificity.

Although they were nominally healthy when sampled, donors likely had unrecorded immune exposures. Germline CDR1 MDHEN, CDR2 SYDVKM. V lost 5 bases and J lost 8; bases outside the gene matches: 2. The length of the CDR3 is 12 residues. The rearrangement joins TRBV28 to TRBJ2-5; 10 nucleotides align to TRBD2. Material for sequencing was PBMCs. This receptor was obtained from a man aged 30 to 45 in good health and CMV-seropositive. The DNA for the CDR3 is TGTGCCAGCAGTACTAGCGGGAAAACCCAGTACTTC. Translating it yields CASSTSGKTQYF.